This TCR beta chain was sequenced in a study of blood T cell repertoires in COVID-19. Study summary: Samples representing acute and convalescent COVID-19 were sourced from the United States, Italy and Spain. In each case, the material was cDNA or gDNA derived from T cells, B-cell-depleted T cells, or PBMCs.

With V trimmed by 8 bases and J by 9 bases, 11 bases remained unmatched. From germline, CDR1 is SGHTA and CDR2 FQGTGA. The CDR3 is made up of 14 amino acids. Original processing methods: Nucleated cell number was recorded as an estimate derived from reference gene primer amplification. TCRdb's copy holds only in-frame clones and misses some; the assay was immunoSEQ multiplex PCR. V and J calls and clone size are given by that table; D and trimming were obtained from the DNA. The sample records about 140,000 clones, approximately 80% being singletons. The receptor comes from a man in his fifties with acute or convalescent COVID-19. The sample taken for sequencing was peripheral blood. The genes are TRBV7-3 and TRBJ2-1; 9 bases map to TRBD1. The CDR3 nucleotides read TGTGCCAGCGGGCCGGGACAGGGTTGGGGTGAGCAGTTCTTC. Protein sequence: CASGPGQGWGEQFF.